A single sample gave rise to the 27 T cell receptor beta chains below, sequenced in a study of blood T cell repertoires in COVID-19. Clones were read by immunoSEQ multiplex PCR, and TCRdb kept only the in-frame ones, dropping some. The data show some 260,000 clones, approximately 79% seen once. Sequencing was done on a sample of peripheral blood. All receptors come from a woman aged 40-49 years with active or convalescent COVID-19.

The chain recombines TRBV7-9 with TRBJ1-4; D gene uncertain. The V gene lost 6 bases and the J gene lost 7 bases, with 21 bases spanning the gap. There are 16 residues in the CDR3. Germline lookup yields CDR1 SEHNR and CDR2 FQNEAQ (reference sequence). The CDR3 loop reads CASSTRGPEEREKLFF. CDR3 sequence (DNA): TGTGCCAGCAGTACGAGAGGCCCCGAAGAGCGTGAAAAACTGTTTTTT.

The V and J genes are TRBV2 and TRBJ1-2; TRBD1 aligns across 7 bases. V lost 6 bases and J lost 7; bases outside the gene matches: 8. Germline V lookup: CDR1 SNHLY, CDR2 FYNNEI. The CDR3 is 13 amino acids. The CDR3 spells CASRDTGASGYTF. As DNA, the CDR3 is TGTGCCAGCAGAGACACAGGGGCGTCTGGCTACACCTTC.

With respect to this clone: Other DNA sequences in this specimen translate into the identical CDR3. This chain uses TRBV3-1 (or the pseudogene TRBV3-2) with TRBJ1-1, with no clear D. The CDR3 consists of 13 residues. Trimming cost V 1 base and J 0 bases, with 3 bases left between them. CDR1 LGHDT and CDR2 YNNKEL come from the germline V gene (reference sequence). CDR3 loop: CASSQGLNTEAFF. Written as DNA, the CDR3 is TGTGCCAGCAGCCAAGGGCTGAACACTGAAGCTTTCTTT.

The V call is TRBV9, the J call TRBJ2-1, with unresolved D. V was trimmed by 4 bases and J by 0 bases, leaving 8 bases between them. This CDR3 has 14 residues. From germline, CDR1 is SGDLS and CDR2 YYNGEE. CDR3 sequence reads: CASSHTGSYNEQFF. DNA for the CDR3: TGTGCCAGCAGCCACACGGGCTCCTACAATGAGCAGTTCTTC.

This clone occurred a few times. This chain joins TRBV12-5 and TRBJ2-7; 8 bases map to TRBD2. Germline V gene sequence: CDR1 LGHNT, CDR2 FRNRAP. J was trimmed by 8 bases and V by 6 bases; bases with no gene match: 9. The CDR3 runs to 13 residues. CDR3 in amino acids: CASGFGGADKQYF. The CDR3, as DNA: TGTGCTAGTGGCTTCGGGGGGGCAGATAAGCAGTACTTC.

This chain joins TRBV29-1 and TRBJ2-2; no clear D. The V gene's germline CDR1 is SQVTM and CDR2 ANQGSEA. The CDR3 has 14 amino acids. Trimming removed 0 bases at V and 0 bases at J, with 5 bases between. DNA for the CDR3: TGCAGCGTTGAAGAAACAGCGAACACCGGGGAGCTGTTTTTT. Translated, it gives CSVEETANTGELFF.

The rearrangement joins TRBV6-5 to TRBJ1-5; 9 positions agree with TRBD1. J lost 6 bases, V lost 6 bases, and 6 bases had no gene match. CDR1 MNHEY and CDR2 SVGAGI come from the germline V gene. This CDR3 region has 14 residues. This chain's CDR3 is CASRSTGGGQPQHF. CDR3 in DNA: TGTGCCAGCAGGTCGACAGGGGGGGGTCAGCCCCAGCATTTT.

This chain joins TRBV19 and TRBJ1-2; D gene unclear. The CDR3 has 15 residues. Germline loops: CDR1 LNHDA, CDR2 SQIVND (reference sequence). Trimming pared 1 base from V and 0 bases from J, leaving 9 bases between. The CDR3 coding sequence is TGTGCCAGTAGTATAGCGGTGGAGACTAACTATGGCTACACCTTC. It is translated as CASSIAVETNYGYTF. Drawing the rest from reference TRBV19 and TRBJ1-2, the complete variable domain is DGGITQSPKYLFRKEGQNVTLSCEQNLNHDAMYWYRQDPGQGLRLIYYSQIVNDFQKGDIAEGYSVSREKKESFPLTVTSAQKNPTAFYLCASSIAVETNYGYTFGSGTRLTVV.

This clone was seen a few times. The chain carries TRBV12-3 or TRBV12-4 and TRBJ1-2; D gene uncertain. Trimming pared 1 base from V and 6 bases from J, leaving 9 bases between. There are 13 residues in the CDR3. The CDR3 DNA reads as TGTGCCAGCAGTTTAGTAGTAAGAGATGGCTACACCTTC. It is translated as CASSLVVRDGYTF.

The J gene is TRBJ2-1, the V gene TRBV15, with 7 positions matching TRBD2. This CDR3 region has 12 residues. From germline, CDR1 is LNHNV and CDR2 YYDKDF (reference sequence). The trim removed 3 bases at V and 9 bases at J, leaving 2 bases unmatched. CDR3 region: CATSRGEGEQFF. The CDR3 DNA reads TGTGCCACCAGCAGGGGGGAGGGTGAGCAGTTCTTC.

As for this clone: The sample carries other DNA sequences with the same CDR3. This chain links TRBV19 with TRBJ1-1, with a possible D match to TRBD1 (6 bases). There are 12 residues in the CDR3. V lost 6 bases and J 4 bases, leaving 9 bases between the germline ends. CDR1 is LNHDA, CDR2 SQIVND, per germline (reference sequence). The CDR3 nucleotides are TGTGCCAGTAGCCTGACAGGCACTGAAGCTTTCTTT. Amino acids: CASSLTGTEAFF.

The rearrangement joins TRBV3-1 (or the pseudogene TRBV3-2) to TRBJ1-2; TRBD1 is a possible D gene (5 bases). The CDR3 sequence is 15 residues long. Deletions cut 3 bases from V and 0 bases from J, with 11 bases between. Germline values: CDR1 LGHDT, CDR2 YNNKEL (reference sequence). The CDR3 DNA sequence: TGTGCCAGCAGCCAGGGGCCACTTACTAACTATGGCTACACCTTC. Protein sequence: CASSQGPLTNYGYTF.

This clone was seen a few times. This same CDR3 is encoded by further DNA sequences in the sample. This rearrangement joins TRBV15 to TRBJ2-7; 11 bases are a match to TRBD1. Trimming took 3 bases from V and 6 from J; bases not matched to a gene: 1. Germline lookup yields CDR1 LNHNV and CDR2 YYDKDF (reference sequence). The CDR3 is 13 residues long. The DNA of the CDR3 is TGTGCCACCAGCAGGGACAGGGGGCGCGAGCAGTACTTC. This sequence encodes CATSRDRGREQYF.

The CDR3 region is CASSIRQGLSYNEQFF. In DNA form, the CDR3 reads TGTGCCAGTAGTATAAGACAGGGACTCTCCTACAATGAGCAGTTCTTC. The chain carries TRBV19 and TRBJ2-1; TRBD1 is a possible D gene (7 bases). Trimming took off 2 bases at V and 0 bases at J, with 11 bases between the two ends. CDR1 and CDR2 (germline): LNHDA, SQIVND (reference sequence). The CDR3 has 16 residues.

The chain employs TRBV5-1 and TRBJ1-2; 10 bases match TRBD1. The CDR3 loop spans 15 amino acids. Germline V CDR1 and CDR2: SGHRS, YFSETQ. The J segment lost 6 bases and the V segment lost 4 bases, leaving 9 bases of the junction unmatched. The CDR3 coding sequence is TGCGCCAGCAGCGTCGGGGCCGGGACAGGGGATGGCTACACCTTC. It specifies CASSVGAGTGDGYTF.

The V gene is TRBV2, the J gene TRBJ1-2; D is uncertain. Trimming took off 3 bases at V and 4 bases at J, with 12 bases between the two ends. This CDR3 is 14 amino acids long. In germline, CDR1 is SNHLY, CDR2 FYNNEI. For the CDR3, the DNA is TGTGCCAGCAGTGAGGGGAGGGAACTCTATGGCTACACCTTC. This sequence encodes CASSEGRELYGYTF.

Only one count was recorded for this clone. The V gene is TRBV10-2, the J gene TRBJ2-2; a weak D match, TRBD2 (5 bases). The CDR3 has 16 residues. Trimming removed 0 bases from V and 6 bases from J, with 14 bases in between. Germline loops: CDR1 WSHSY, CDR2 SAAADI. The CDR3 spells CASSESFARDSGELFF. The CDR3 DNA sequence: TGCGCCAGCAGTGAGTCATTTGCGAGGGATTCCGGGGAGCTGTTTTTT.

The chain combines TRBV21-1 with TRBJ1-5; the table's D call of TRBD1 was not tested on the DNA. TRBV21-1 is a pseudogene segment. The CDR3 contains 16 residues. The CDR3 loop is CASSKSPTGNNQPQHF. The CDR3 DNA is TGTGCCAGCAGCAAATCACCGACAGGGAACAATCAGCCCCAGCATTTT.

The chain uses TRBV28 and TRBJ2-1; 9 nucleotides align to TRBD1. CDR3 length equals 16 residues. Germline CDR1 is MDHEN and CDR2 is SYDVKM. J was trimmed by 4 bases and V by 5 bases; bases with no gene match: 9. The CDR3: CASSTTRQGGYNEQFF. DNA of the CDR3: TGTGCCAGCAGTACTACCCGACAGGGGGGGTACAATGAGCAGTTCTTC.

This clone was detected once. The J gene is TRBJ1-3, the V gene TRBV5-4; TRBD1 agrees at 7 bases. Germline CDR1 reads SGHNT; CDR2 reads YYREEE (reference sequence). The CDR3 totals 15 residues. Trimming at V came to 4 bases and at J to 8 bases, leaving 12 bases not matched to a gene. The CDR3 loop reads CASSAMTGPGDTIYF. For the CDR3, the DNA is TGTGCCAGCAGCGCCATGACAGGGCCCGGGGACACCATATATTTT.

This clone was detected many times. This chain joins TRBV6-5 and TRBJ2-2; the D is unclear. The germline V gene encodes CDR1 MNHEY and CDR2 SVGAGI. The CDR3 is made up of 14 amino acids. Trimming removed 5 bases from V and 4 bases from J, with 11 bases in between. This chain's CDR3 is CASSTTSSTGELFF. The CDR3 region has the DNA TGTGCCAGCAGTACCACCTCGAGCACCGGGGAGCTGTTTTTT.

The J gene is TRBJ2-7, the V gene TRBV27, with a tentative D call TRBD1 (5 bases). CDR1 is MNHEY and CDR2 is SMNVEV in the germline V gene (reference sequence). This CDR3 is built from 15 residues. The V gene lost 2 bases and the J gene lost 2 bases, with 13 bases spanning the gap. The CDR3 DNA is TGTGCCAGCAGTTTACGCGCAGGGAACCCCTACGAGCAGTACGTC. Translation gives CASSLRAGNPYEQYV.

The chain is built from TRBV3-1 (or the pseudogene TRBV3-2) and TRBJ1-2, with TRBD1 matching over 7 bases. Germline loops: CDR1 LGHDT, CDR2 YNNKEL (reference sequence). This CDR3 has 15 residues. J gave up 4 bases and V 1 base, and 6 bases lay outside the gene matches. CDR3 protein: CASSQGQGGLYGYTF. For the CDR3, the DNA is TGTGCCAGCAGCCAAGGACAGGGCGGCCTCTATGGCTACACCTTC.

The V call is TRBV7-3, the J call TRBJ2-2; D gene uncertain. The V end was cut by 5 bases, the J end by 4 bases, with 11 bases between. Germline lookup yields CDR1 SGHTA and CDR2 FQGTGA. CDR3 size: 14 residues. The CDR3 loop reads CASSPDRGTGELFF. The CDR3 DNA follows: TGTGCCAGCAGCCCCGACCGCGGCACCGGGGAGCTGTTTTTT. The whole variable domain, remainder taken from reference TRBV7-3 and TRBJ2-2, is GAGVSQTPSNKVTEKGKYVELRCDPISGHTALYWYRQSLGQGPEFLIYFQGTGAADDSGLPNDRFFAVRPEGSVSTLKIQRTERGDSAVYLCASSPDRGTGELFFGEGSRLTVL.

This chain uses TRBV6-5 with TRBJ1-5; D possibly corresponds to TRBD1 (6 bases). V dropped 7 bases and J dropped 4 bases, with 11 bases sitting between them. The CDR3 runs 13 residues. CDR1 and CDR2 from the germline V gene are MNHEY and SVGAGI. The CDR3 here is CASIGGENQPQHF. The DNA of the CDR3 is TGTGCCAGCATAGGGGGTGAGAATCAGCCCCAGCATTTT.

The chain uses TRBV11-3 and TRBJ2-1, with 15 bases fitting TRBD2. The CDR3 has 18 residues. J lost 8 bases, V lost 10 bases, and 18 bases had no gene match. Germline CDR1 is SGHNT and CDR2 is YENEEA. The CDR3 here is CATGTSGGLRKRCDEQFF. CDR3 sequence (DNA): TGTGCCACCGGGACTAGCGGGGGGCTTCGTAAAAGATGCGATGAGCAGTTCTTC.

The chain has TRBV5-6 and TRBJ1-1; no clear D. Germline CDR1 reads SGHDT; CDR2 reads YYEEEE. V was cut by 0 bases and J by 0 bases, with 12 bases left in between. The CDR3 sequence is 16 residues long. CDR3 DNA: TGTGCCAGCAGCTTGGGAAACAGATTAATGAACACTGAAGCTTTCTTT. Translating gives CASSLGNRLMNTEAFF.